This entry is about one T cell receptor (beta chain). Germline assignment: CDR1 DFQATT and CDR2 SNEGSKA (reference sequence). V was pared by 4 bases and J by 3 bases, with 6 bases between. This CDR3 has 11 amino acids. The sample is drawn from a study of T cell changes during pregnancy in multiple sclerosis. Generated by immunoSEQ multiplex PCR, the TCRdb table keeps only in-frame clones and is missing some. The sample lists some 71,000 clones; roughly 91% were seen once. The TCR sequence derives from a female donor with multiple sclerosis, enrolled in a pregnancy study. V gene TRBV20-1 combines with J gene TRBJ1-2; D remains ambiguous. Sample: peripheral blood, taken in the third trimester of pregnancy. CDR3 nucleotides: TGCAGTGCTATTTTCGACTATGGCTACACCTTC. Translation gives CSAIFDYGYTF.